This note documents a single TCR beta chain sequence. These data originate in a study of blood T cell repertoires in COVID-19. TCRdb keeps only in-frame clones here, not all; method: immunoSEQ multiplex PCR. The data show approximately 330,000 clones, 80% to 90% seen once. This clonotype originated in a man under 40 with COVID-19, enrolled during active disease. The sample consisted of peripheral blood.

The DNA of the CDR3 is TGTGCCAGCAGTTACATGACAGGGACTAATGAAAAACTGTTTTTT. Its translation: CASSYMTGTNEKLFF. The chain recombines TRBV27 with TRBJ1-4; 7 bases are shared with TRBD1. This CDR3 has 15 residues. V lost 4 bases, J lost 2 bases, and 4 bases stayed unmatched. CDR1 MNHEY and CDR2 SMNVEV come from the germline V gene (reference sequence).